The rows below give T cell receptor beta chains drawn from one sample of a study of CD8+CD57+ T cells in acquired aplastic anemia. From the reads, TCRdb called clonotypes with MiXCR, one entry per CDR3 protein. The table records about 110,000 distinct CDR3 sequences, roughly 51% of them present only once. Sequenced sample: sorted CD4+, CD8+, or CD8+CD57+ T cells (not recorded which) from PBMCs. These receptors all come from a human donor in good health, serving as a control. Both conserved end residues are part of each CDR3. Fields, in order: clone size, J gene, V gene, D gene, CDR3 DNA, CDR3 protein. A D gene is named only where the DNA matches it firmly. Rows may omit the clone size; those that give it use once, few, many or a size class.

- TRBJ2-7 TRBV29-1 - TGCAGCGTTCCCGGGGCCCGAACCTACGAGCAGTACTTC CSVPGARTYEQYF
once TRBJ2-3 TRBV5-1 - TGCGCCAGCAGCCCGGGGGCTAGCGGACACACAGATACGCAGTATTTT CASSPGASGHTDTQYF
- TRBJ1-6 TRBV9 - TGTGCCAGCAGCGTAGACGGGACGGTAAATAATTCACCCCTCCACTTT CASSVDGTVNNSPLHF
many TRBJ2-1 TRBV29-1 - TGCAGCGTTTCAGGCTCCTACAATGAGCAGTTCTTC CSVSGSYNEQFF
- TRBJ1-1 TRBV12-3/TRBV12-4 - TGTGCCAGCAGTTTAGTGGGACCCTTGGCTGAAGCTTTCTTT CASSLVGPLAEAFF
- TRBJ2-3 TRBV7-8 - TGTGCCAGCAGCTTAGAAGCTGGTACGCAGTATTTT CASSLEAGTQYF
few TRBJ2-3 TRBV24-1 - TGTGCCACCAGTGATTTACCAAGCACAGATACGCAGTATTTT CATSDLPSTDTQYF
- TRBJ2-1 TRBV24-1 - TGTGCCACCAGTGATTGGGGGTCCTACAATGAGCAGTTCTTC CATSDWGSYNEQFF
- TRBJ1-5 TRBV7-6 - TGTGCCAGCAGTTTACAGATGGGCAATCAGCCCCAGCATTTT CASSLQMGNQPQHF
- TRBJ2-1 TRBV29-1 - TGCAGCGTGGGAGATGAGCAGTTCTTC CSVGDEQFF
- TRBJ2-7 TRBV2 - TGTGCCAGCAGGAACAGTAAAGGACCTCGCTTC CASRNSKGPRF
many TRBJ1-2 TRBV4-3 - TGCGCCAGCAGCCAAGATCGCTCCACAGGCCCGAACTATGGCTACACCTTC CASSQDRSTGPNYGYTF
many TRBJ2-7 TRBV4-3 - TGCGCCAGCAGCCAAGCCCCATACTACGAGCAGTACTTC CASSQAPYYEQYF
many TRBJ1-1 TRBV7-3 - TGTGCCAGCAGCTTAGATAGGGGTGAAGCTTTCTTT CASSLDRGEAFF
- TRBJ2-3 TRBV25-1 TRBD2 TGTGCCAGCAGTGCCCTAGCGGGGGGGGTCACAGATACGCAGTATTTT CASSALAGGVTDTQYF
many TRBJ1-2 TRBV7-8 - TGTGCCAGCAGCGGTCGGACAGATACCCTCACGGGCTACACCTTC CASSGRTDTLTGYTF
many TRBJ1-5 TRBV3-1 - TGTGCCAGCAGCCAAGATCAGGTATTGATAGGCAATCAGCCCCAGCATTTT CASSQDQVLIGNQPQHF
many TRBJ2-2 TRBV4-2 TRBD1 TGTGCCAGCAGCCGACTCCGACAGGGAAAAAACACCGGGGAGCTGTTTTTT CASSRLRQGKNTGELFF
many TRBJ2-7 TRBV14 - TGTGCCAGCAGCCAAGTGGGGGGTGGCGAGCAGTACTTC CASSQVGGGEQYF
many TRBJ1-1 TRBV6-5 TRBD1 TGTGCCAGCAGTTACTCTACAACAGGGGGCACTGAAGCTTTCTTT CASSYSTTGGTEAFF
few TRBJ1-1 TRBV6-2/TRBV6-3 - TGTGCCAGCAGTTACTGGGTTGAGGGCACTGAAGCTTTCTTT CASSYWVEGTEAFF
many TRBJ2-1 TRBV12-3/TRBV12-4 - TGTGCCAGCAGTTGGGACACCTTCAATGAGCAGTTCTTC CASSWDTFNEQFF
many TRBJ2-3 TRBV6-5 TRBD2 TGTGCCAGCAGTTACGGGACTAGCGGGGGGTCTGGCACAGATACGCAGTATTTT CASSYGTSGGSGTDTQYF
many TRBJ1-5 TRBV25-1 TRBD1 TGTGCCAGCAGTGATATGGACAGGGATCAGCCCCAGCATTTT CASSDMDRDQPQHF
- TRBJ2-3 TRBV4-3 TRBD1 TGCGCCAGCAGCCAAGCTCGTTTGACAGGGTCTCAGGGTACGCAGTATTTT CASSQARLTGSQGTQYF
- TRBJ2-1 TRBV2 - TGTGCCAGCAATGCGGGACCCTCCTACAATGAGCAGTTCTTC CASNAGPSYNEQFF
few TRBJ2-5 TRBV9 TRBD2 TGTGCCAGCAGCCATGAGACGGGGGGGCAGGAAGAGACCCAGTACTTC CASSHETGGQEETQYF
many TRBJ2-5 TRBV6-1 - TGTGCCAGCAGCTCAAGGTTGAGTTTTCTAGAGACCCAGTACTTC CASSSRLSFLETQYF
- TRBJ2-5 TRBV24-1 - TGTGCCACCAGTGAGCCATTAGGGGGGGCCAGCGAGACCCAGTACTTC CATSEPLGGASETQYF
- TRBJ2-7 TRBV25-1 - TGTGCCAGCAGTGGGGGGGGCAGGGTGTCACGGAAGAGCTCCTACGAGCAGTACTTC CASSGGGRVSRKSSYEQYF
- TRBJ1-2 TRBV7-9 TRBD1 TGTGCCAGCAGCTTAGGGGAGACAGGGGGCTATGGCTACACCTTC CASSLGETGGYGYTF
- TRBJ2-2 TRBV24-1 - TGTGCCACCAGTGATTTATGGCTGAACACCGGGGAGCTGTTCTTT CATSDLWLNTGELFF
- TRBJ2-7 TRBV25-1 - TGTGCCAGCAGTGGGGGGAGCTCCTACGAGCAGTACTTC CASSGGSSYEQYF
- TRBJ2-1 TRBV9 - TGTGCCAGCAGCGTATACCAGAACTCCTACAATGAGCAGTTCTTC CASSVYQNSYNEQFF
many TRBJ1-5 TRBV30 TRBD1 TGTGCCTGGAGCCAGGGGGAAAATAGCAATCAGCCCCAGCATTTT CAWSQGENSNQPQHF
- TRBJ2-1 TRBV2 TRBD1 TGTGCCAGCAGTGATTCGGGACAGCTAAACAATGAGCAGTTCTTC CASSDSGQLNNEQFF
- TRBJ2-2 TRBV10-3 - TGTGCCAAACCATCAAATAGCGCCGGGTTCGGGGAGCTGTTTTTT CAKPSNSAGFGELFF
- TRBJ1-1 TRBV4-3 - TGCGCCAGCAGCCAAGGTGTCGGGGGGGGGTTGGACACTGAAGCTTTCTTT CASSQGVGGGLDTEAFF
few TRBJ1-1 TRBV15 - TGTGCCACCAGCAGAGACCAGCACGTGGAATCTGAAGCTTTCTTT CATSRDQHVESEAFF
many TRBJ1-1 TRBV2 - TGTGCCAGCAGCCCTCTCCGGGCAGGGACGAACACTGAAGCTTTCTTT CASSPLRAGTNTEAFF
few TRBJ2-7 TRBV29-1 TRBD1 TGCAGCGTGTCGGGACAGACCACCTACGAGCAGTACTTC CSVSGQTTYEQYF
many TRBJ2-1 TRBV11-2 TRBD2 TGTGCCAGCAGCTCCAGCGGGGGCCTCTACAATGAGCAGTTCTTC CASSSSGGLYNEQFF
- TRBJ1-2 TRBV27 - TGTGCCAGCAGTCCTACAGGGAGCTATGGCTACACCTTC CASSPTGSYGYTF
many TRBJ2-7 TRBV20-1 - TGCAGTGCTAGGAGGGGGGGGCGGGGTCCGGCCTACGAGCAGTACTTC CSARRGGRGPAYEQYF
few TRBJ1-2 TRBV24-1 - TGTGCCACCAGTGATCAAACCTATGGCTACACCTTC CATSDQTYGYTF
many TRBJ1-2 TRBV30 - TGTGCCGTGGAGGCCCCGGGATACTATGGCTACACCTTC CAVEAPGYYGYTF
- TRBJ2-5 TRBV2 - TGTGCCAGCAGTGGGGACGGTGTAGGGACCCAGTACTTC CASSGDGVGTQYF
- TRBJ2-5 TRBV9 TRBD2 TGTGCCAGCAGCTTTGGGGGTAGCGGGGGAGAGACCCAGTACTTC CASSFGGSGGETQYF
- TRBJ2-7 TRBV25-1 TRBD1 TGTGCCAGCAGTGGGGGGGACAGGGAGTACGAGCAGTACTTC CASSGGDREYEQYF
many TRBJ1-1 TRBV7-9 TRBD1 TGTGCCAGCAGCTCCCAGGGGGCCGGGGCTTTCTTT CASSSQGAGAFF
many TRBJ2-7 TRBV19 - TGTGCCAGTAGTATAGTTTTGAGCTACGAGCAGTACTTC CASSIVLSYEQYF
many TRBJ2-5 TRBV5-6 - TGTGCCAGCAGCTTCACAGGGATGGAGACCCAGTACTTC CASSFTGMETQYF
- TRBJ1-1 TRBV2 - TGTGCCAGCAGTGATGTAGGGGGGAACACTGAAGCTTTCTTT CASSDVGGNTEAFF
- TRBJ2-7 TRBV20-1 TRBD1 TGCAGTGCTGCCGGGACAGGGCCCTACGAGCAGTACTTC CSAAGTGPYEQYF
few TRBJ2-7 TRBV7-6 TRBD2 TGTGCCAGCAGCACGGGACTAGCGGGGGGCGAGCAGTACTTC CASSTGLAGGEQYF
- TRBJ1-6 TRBV12-3/TRBV12-4 - TGTGCCAGCAGTTTTCGCGGACTATTTTCACCCCTCCACTTT CASSFRGLFSPLHF
- TRBJ1-1 TRBV5-1 - TGCGCCACCAGCGGGGAAGGTGGCACTGAAGCTTTCTTT CATSGEGGTEAFF
- TRBJ2-7 TRBV2 - TGTGCCAGCAGTTTCGGCCGCTACGAGCAGTACTTC CASSFGRYEQYF
few TRBJ1-1 TRBV7-9 - TGTGCCAGCAGCTTAGACAACACTGAAGCTTTCTTT CASSLDNTEAFF
- TRBJ2-1 TRBV29-1 - TGCAGCGGGGGGCCGTACAATGAGCAGCTCTTC CSGGPYNEQLF